This T cell receptor beta chain was identified in a study of blood T cell repertoires in COVID-19. Germline-derived CDR1 and CDR2 are SGHKS and YYEKEE (reference sequence). V was clipped by 4 bases and J by 0 bases, with 12 bases between them. The CDR3 totals 15 residues. Sequenced by immunoSEQ multiplex PCR; TCRdb stores in-frame clones only, minus some. This sample has around 160,000 clones, with just over 90% found just once. The origin of this receptor is a young man with acute or convalescent COVID-19. The rearrangement uses TRBV5-5 and TRBJ2-3; weak D call: TRBD2 (5 bases). The sequenced sample consisted of peripheral blood. Here the CDR3 reads CASSTRARSTDTQYF. The CDR3 region has the DNA TGTGCCAGCAGCACGCGGGCACGTAGCACAGATACGCAGTATTTT. The full variable domain, in which reference TRBV5-5 and TRBJ2-3 provide the parts outside the CDR3, is DAGVTQSPTHLIKTRGQQVTLRCSPISGHKSVSWYQQVLGQGPQFIFQYYEKEERGRGNFPDRFSARQFPNYSSELNVNALLLGDSALYLCASSTRARSTDTQYFGPGTRLTVL.